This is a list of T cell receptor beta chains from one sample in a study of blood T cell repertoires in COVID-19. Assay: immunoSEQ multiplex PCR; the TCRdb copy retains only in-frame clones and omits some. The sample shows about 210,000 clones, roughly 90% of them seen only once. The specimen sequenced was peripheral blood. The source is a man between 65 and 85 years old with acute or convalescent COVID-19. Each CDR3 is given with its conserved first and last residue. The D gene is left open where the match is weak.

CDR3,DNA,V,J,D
CASSLDRGYSPLHF,TGTGCCAGCAGCTTGGACAGGGGGTATTCACCCCTCCACTTT,TRBV7-3,TRBJ1-6,TRBD1
CASSPRGGEKLFF,TGTGCCAGCAGCCCGAGAGGGGGTGAAAAACTGTTTTTT,TRBV7-9,TRBJ1-4,NA
CASSHRTGVWNTGELFF,TGCGCCAGCAGCCATCGTACAGGGGTTTGGAACACCGGGGAGCTGTTTTTT,TRBV4-1,TRBJ2-2,TRBD1
CASSLSRGPREQYF,TGTGCCAGCAGCCTTTCTAGGGGTCCTCGCGAGCAGTACTTC,TRBV5-4,TRBJ2-7,NA
CASSLTGYANYEQYF,TGTGCCAGCAGCCTAACAGGGTATGCGAACTACGAGCAGTACTTC,TRBV7-2,TRBJ2-7,NA
CAWALSGGGDEKLFF,TGTGCCTGGGCCCTTTCGGGGGGCGGTGATGAAAAACTGTTTTTT,TRBV30,TRBJ1-4,NA
CASSPSGGTGYFGSAETEAFF,TGTGCCAGCAGCCCATCGGGGGGGACAGGGTATTTCGGGTCTGCGGAGACTGAAGCTTTCTTT,TRBV4-2,TRBJ1-1,TRBD1
CSVAMGQGGQPQHF,TGCAGCGTCGCCATGGGACAGGGCGGGCAGCCCCAGCATTTT,TRBV29-1,TRBJ1-5,TRBD1
CASSAWDSSASSTDTQYF,TGTGCCAGCAGCGCCTGGGACTCTAGCGCGAGTTCCACAGATACGCAGTATTTT,TRBV9,TRBJ2-3,NA
CASSLAAGANVLTF,TGTGCCAGCAGTTTGGCGGCAGGGGCCAACGTCCTGACTTTC,TRBV28,TRBJ2-6,NA
CASSTTSGGPTARTGELFF,TGTGCCAGCAGCACAACGAGCGGGGGACCCACCGCACGAACCGGGGAGCTGTTTTTT,TRBV28,TRBJ2-2,TRBD2
CASSRQGNYGYTF,TGTGCCAGCAGTCGACAGGGGAACTATGGCTACACCTTC,TRBV12-3/TRBV12-4,TRBJ1-2,TRBD1
CASSLLGTGGIYGYTF,TGTGCCAGCAGTTTATTGGGGACAGGGGGCATCTATGGCTACACCTTC,TRBV28,TRBJ1-2,TRBD1
CASSLDPVAGEAFF,TGTGCCAGCAGCTTAGATCCCGTGGCAGGTGAAGCTTTCTTT,TRBV11-2,TRBJ1-1,NA
CASSVAGRGTQYF,TGTGCCAGCTCAGTTGCGGGACGCGGGACCCAGTACTTC,TRBV18,TRBJ2-5,NA
CASSAGAGNTIYF,TGTGCCAGCAGCGCAGGGGCTGGAAACACCATATATTTT,TRBV11-2,TRBJ1-3,NA
CASSEGPGDTEAFF,TGTGCCAGCAGTGAGGGCCCCGGGGACACTGAAGCTTTCTTT,TRBV2,TRBJ1-1,NA
CASGDRRSGANVLTF,TGTGCCAGCGGGGACAGGCGCTCTGGGGCCAACGTCCTGACTTTC,TRBV28,TRBJ2-6,TRBD1
CASSNPDYTGELFF,TGTGCCAGCAGTAACCCGGACTACACCGGGGAGCTGTTTTTT,TRBV7-6,TRBJ2-2,NA
CASSLAGTVGQETQYF,TGTGCCAGCAGCTTAGCAGGCACGGTTGGGCAAGAGACCCAGTACTTC,TRBV7-3,TRBJ2-5,NA
CASRMDREYNSPLHF,TGTGCCAGCAGGATGGACAGGGAATATAATTCACCCCTCCACTTT,TRBV27,TRBJ1-6,TRBD1
CASSPETGRNSPLHF,TGTGCCAGCAGCCCAGAGACAGGGAGGAATTCACCCCTCCACTTT,TRBV28,TRBJ1-6,TRBD1
CATSRDPSGEPFF,TGTGCCACCAGCAGAGATCCTAGCGGCGAACCTTTCTTC,TRBV15,TRBJ2-1,TRBD2